These 18 T cell receptor beta chains were all obtained from the same sample, sequenced in a study of T-cell memory formation after mild COVID-19. Via MiXCR, TCRdb re-called the 5' RACE reads, giving one row per CDR3 protein. The table includes over 70,000 distinct CDR3 sequences, around 16% detected once. Sequenced input: PBMCs or a T cell subset sorted from them (not recorded which). The receptors derive from a man between 18 and 29 years old who had mild COVID-19 (a few samples of this study predate the infection). Cell type and time point are not known.

The V gene is TRBV9, the J gene TRBJ2-2; possible D gene TRBD2, 6 bases. The CDR3 contains 14 residues. The germline gives CDR1 SGDLS, CDR2 YYNGEE. The ends were cut back, 2 bases at V and 6 bases at J, with 11 bases in the middle. CDR3 coding DNA: TGTGCCAGCAGCGTGGACTATTCCCCCGGGGAGCTGTTTTTT. Translated, it gives CASSVDYSPGELFF.

This clonotype has a handful of counts. This chain joins TRBV18 and TRBJ1-2; D remains ambiguous. Trimming took 0 bases from V and 4 from J, leaving 6 bases between them. CDR3 length equals 13 residues. Germline V CDR1 and CDR2: KGHSH, LQKENI. The CDR3 here is CASSPPDRYGYTF. The DNA of the CDR3 is TGTGCCAGCTCACCACCGGATCGCTATGGCTACACCTTC.

This chain links TRBV7-3 with TRBJ1-1; D is undetermined. Trimming removed 1 base at V and 2 bases at J, with 20 bases between. Germline lookup yields CDR1 SGHTA and CDR2 FQGTGA. This CDR3 has 18 amino acids. The CDR3 loop is CASSLIPGGPGLNTEAFF. CDR3 nucleotide sequence: TGTGCCAGCAGCTTAATACCCGGCGGTCCAGGCCTTAACACTGAAGCTTTCTTT.

The chain has TRBV7-2 and TRBJ2-2; D is uncertain. V gave up 3 bases and J gave up 0 bases, with 8 bases separating them. This CDR3 has 15 residues. Germline lookup yields CDR1 SGHTA and CDR2 FQGNSA. This chain's CDR3 is CASSFEIANTGELFF. The CDR3 DNA reads as TGTGCCAGCAGCTTCGAAATCGCGAACACCGGGGAGCTGTTTTTT.

The CDR3, as DNA: TGTGCCAGCAGTTATTTGGGCGATGAGCAGTTCTTC. This translates into CASSYLGDEQFF. The J gene is TRBJ2-1, the V gene TRBV6-5; D not certain. There are 12 residues in the CDR3. V lost 3 bases to trimming and J lost 8 bases, with 8 bases between them. Germline V lookup: CDR1 MNHEY, CDR2 SVGAGI.

This clonotype was detected a few times. The chain joins TRBV6-2 or TRBV6-3 to TRBJ2-2, with D unresolved. This CDR3 has 13 residues. Looked up from germline, CDR1 is MNHEY and CDR2 is SVGEGT. Between the trimmed V and J ends, which lost 1 base and 7 bases, there was a span of 7 bases. DNA of the CDR3: TGTGCCAGCAGTTACTGGACCGGCGGGGAGCTGTTTTTT. Its translation is CASSYWTGGELFF.

This clonotype was detected a few times. The rearrangement joins TRBV20-1 to TRBJ2-3, with D perhaps assigned TRBD1 or TRBD2 (5 bases each). The CDR3 runs to 16 residues. CDR1 is DFQATT and CDR2 is SNEGSKA in the germline V gene (reference sequence). Trimming shortened V by 0 bases and J by 10 bases, and 23 bases separated the two germline ends. The CDR3 loop is CSAREGQSVGIDPQYF. For the CDR3, the DNA is TGCAGTGCTAGAGAAGGACAAAGCGTCGGGATTGATCCGCAGTATTTT.

This clonotype has a handful of counts. The chain joins TRBV29-1 to TRBJ2-2, with D unresolved. The V gene lost 4 bases and the J gene lost 2 bases, with 5 bases spanning the gap. The CDR3 runs to 12 residues. Germline V CDR1 and CDR2: SQVTM, ANQGSEA. The CDR3 sequence is CSVGGNTGELFF. The CDR3, as DNA: TGCAGCGTTGGGGGTAACACCGGGGAGCTGTTTTTT.

In its sample, this clonotype was seen a few times. The V and J genes are TRBV29-1 and TRBJ2-7; D might be TRBD2 (6 bases). V was clipped by 6 bases and J by 2 bases, with 17 bases between them. This CDR3 has 14 amino acids. Germline CDR1 SQVTM, CDR2 ANQGSEA. The CDR3 loop reads CSVDYGGGPYEQYF. The CDR3 DNA is TGCAGCGTGGACTACGGGGGTGGCCCCTACGAGCAGTACTTC.

This clonotype has at least ten counts. The rearrangement uses TRBV5-1 and TRBJ2-1; 9 bases agree with TRBD2. V shed 4 bases and J 5 bases; nucleotides not matched to a gene: 7. Germline values: CDR1 SGHRS, CDR2 YFSETQ. The CDR3 length is 15 residues. The CDR3 DNA reads as TGCGCCAGCAGCGTGCGGGGGGGCGGGCACAATGAGCAGTTCTTC. Amino acid sequence: CASSVRGGGHNEQFF.

In its sample, this clonotype was seen a few times. The chain links TRBV4-1 to TRBJ2-5; 15 bases map to TRBD2. The CDR3 has 17 amino acids. Germline CDR1 reads MGHRA; CDR2 reads YSYEKL. V gave up 5 bases and J gave up 5 bases; unmatched junction bases: 9. CDR3 in DNA: TGCGCCAGCAGCTCGACGCGGACTAGCGGGGGGGCCGAGACCCAGTACTTC. Translated: CASSSTRTSGGAETQYF.

Written as DNA, the CDR3 is TGTGCCAGCAGTTTAGCAGACAGACGCTATGGCTACACCTTC. This codes for CASSLADRRYGYTF. This sequence joins TRBV27 and TRBJ1-2, with a possible D match to TRBD1 (5 bases). V was cut by 2 bases and J by 4 bases, with 11 bases left in between. Per the germline V gene, CDR1 is MNHEY and CDR2 is SMNVEV (reference sequence). CDR3 length: 14 amino acids.

This clonotype has a handful of counts. J is TRBJ2-2 and V is TRBV4-1; TRBD2 is a possible D gene (5 bases). V lost 7 bases to trimming and J lost 9 bases, with 12 bases between them. The CDR3 has 12 residues. The germline gives CDR1 MGHRA, CDR2 YSYEKL. The CDR3 loop reads CASTREGRELFF. The DNA for the CDR3 is TGCGCCAGCACGCGTGAGGGCCGGGAGCTGTTTTTT.

CDR3 sequence reads: CASSPGRVGNTDTQYF. The CDR3 DNA reads as TGTGCCAGCAGCCCCGGGCGGGTCGGGAACACAGATACGCAGTATTTT. The chain recombines TRBV11-2 with TRBJ2-3; D perhaps matches TRBD2 (5 bases). V lost 5 bases to trimming and J lost 2 bases, with 17 bases between them. From germline, CDR1 is SGHAT and CDR2 FQNNGV. This CDR3 comprises 16 residues.

The genes are TRBV7-9 and TRBJ2-1; TRBD1 aligns across 9 bases. CDR3 length equals 14 residues. The germline CDR1 and CDR2 sequences are SEHNR and FQNEAQ (reference sequence). Trimming at V came to 4 bases and at J to 8 bases, leaving 6 bases not matched to a gene. CDR3 in amino acids: CASSYGTGIDEQFF. CDR3 in DNA: TGTGCCAGCAGCTACGGGACAGGGATCGATGAGCAGTTCTTC.

There are a few counts of this clonotype. V usage is TRBV7-9 and J usage is TRBJ2-5; D is possibly TRBD1 or TRBD2 (5 bases each). Germline V CDR1 and CDR2: SEHNR, FQNEAQ (reference sequence). The CDR3 contains 14 residues. Trimming took 4 bases from V and 2 from J, leaving 11 bases between them. The CDR3, as DNA: TGTGCCAGCAGCTCGGGACGGACACAAGAGACCCAGTACTTC. Amino acids: CASSSGRTQETQYF.

The V and J genes are TRBV27 and TRBJ1-1; tentative D call: TRBD1 (5 bases). The V gene's germline CDR1 is MNHEY and CDR2 SMNVEV (reference sequence). V lost 3 bases and J 0 bases, leaving 8 bases between the germline ends. The CDR3 totals 14 residues. CDR3 sequence: CASSLGELNTEAFF. As DNA, the CDR3 is TGTGCCAGCAGTTTGGGGGAACTGAACACTGAAGCTTTCTTT.

The chain combines TRBV6-5 with TRBJ2-3; possible D gene TRBD1, 5 bases. V was trimmed by 2 bases and J by 1 base, leaving 13 bases between them. The CDR3 is 16 residues long. Germline CDR1 is MNHEY and CDR2 is SVGAGI. The CDR3, as DNA: TGTGCCAGCAGTTACACGACAGCTGGGGGCACAGATACGCAGTATTTT. Its translation is CASSYTTAGGTDTQYF.